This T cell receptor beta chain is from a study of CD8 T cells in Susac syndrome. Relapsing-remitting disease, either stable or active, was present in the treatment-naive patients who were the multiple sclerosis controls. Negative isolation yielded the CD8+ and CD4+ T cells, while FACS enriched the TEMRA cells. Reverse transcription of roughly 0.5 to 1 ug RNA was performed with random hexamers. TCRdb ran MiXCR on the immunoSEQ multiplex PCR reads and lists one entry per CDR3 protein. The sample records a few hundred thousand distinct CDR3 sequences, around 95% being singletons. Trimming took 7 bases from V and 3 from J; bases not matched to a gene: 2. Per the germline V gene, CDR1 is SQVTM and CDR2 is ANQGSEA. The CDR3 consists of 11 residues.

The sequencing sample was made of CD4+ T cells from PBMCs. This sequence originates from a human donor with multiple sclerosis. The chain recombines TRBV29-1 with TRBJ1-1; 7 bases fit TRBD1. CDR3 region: CSADRDTEAFF. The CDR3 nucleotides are TGCAGCGCAGACAGGGACACTGAAGCTTTCTTT.